The clone carrying this T cell receptor beta chain was observed a handful of times. The target antigen is unknown. This record belongs to a study of blood T cells in healthy people across ages. PCR was performed a second time for roughly 7 to 12 cycles using a sample-barcoded 5' primer and a J-beta primer mix. TCRdb re-called the 5' RACE reads with MiXCR, one entry per CDR3 protein. Of about a million distinct CDR3 sequences in the sample, 51% were seen once. With V trimmed by 4 bases and J by 10 bases, 10 bases remained unmatched. This CDR3 spans 15 amino acids. CDR1 LGHNA and CDR2 YNFKEQ come from the germline V gene. General study points: Higher diversity, along with more naive CD4+ cells, distinguished long-lived donors from aged donors. When one million T cells were used, diversity estimates were thought to be underestimates. Unknown donor CMV status possibly confounded expanded clonotype changes. Age showed a roughly linear inverse relationship with TCR beta diversity per million T cells.

The source material was blood. The sequence came from an older woman in good health. V is TRBV4-2 and J is TRBJ1-6; 7 nucleotides line up with TRBD1. The CDR3 nucleotides are TGTGCCAGCAGCCCCGAGGGCAGGGGGAAGTCACCCCTCCACTTT. It translates to CASSPEGRGKSPLHF.